This T cell receptor beta chain was recovered during a study of shared clonotypes between healthy human individuals. Study outcomes and limitations: About 5% was the fraction of naive CD4 clonotypes found shared across a few donors. The study generally estimated greater richness for naive than memory subsets. Non-shared clonotypes were found to have lower generation probabilities than the clonotypes that were shared by all four of the sorted-subset donors.

This clone was counted only a few times. Its antigen is unidentified. Assay: immunoSEQ multiplex PCR; the TCRdb copy retains only in-frame clones and omits some. The sample includes about 770,000 clones, around 77% of them seen just once. From germline, CDR1 is ENHRY and CDR2 SYGVKD. The CDR3 has 15 amino acids. J gave up 4 bases and V 2 bases, and 5 bases lay outside the gene matches. Sequenced input: memory CD4+ T cells sorted from blood. The subset was: CD45RA-negative fraction. The chain carries TRBV10-3 and TRBJ2-7; 10 bases are shared with TRBD2. This clonotype originated in a woman in her twenties or thirties in good health. In DNA, the CDR3 is TGTGCCATCAGTGAGAAGGGTAGCGGGGGGTACGAGCAGTACTTC. Its translation is CAISEKGSGGYEQYF.